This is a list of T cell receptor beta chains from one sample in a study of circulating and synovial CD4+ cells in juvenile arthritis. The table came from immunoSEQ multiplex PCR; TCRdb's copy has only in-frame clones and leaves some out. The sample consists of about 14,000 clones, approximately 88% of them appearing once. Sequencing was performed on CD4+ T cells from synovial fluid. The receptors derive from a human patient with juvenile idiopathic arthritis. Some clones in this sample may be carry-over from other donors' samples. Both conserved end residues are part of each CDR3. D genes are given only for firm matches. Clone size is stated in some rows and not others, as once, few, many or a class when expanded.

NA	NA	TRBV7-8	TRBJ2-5	CASSLESGYQATQYF	TGTGCCAGCAGCTTAGAATCAGGGTACCAAGCGACCCAGTACTTC
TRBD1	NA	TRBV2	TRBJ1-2	CASSDQGGFNGYTF	TGTGCCAGCAGTGACCAGGGGGGCTTTAATGGCTACACCTTC
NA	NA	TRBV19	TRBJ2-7	CASSPLYGSHSYEQYF	TGTGCCAGTAGTCCTCTTTACGGGAGCCACTCCTACGAGCAGTACTTC
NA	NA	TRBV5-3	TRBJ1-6	CARSHGRLRNSPLHF	TGTGCCAGAAGCCACGGACGACTAAGAAATTCACCCCTCCACTTT
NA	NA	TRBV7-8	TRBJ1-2	CASTQGGASNYGYTF	TGTGCCAGCACCCAAGGGGGTGCCTCTAACTATGGCTACACCTTC
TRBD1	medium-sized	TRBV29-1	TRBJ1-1	CSVENDRVGTEAFF	TGCAGCGTTGAGAACGACAGGGTGGGGACTGAAGCTTTCTTT
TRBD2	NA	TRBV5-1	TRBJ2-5	CASRRGSKETQYF	TGCGCCAGCAGGCGGGGGAGCAAAGAGACCCAGTACTTC
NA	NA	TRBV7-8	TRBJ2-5	CASSLVQGWETQYF	TGTGCCAGCAGCTTAGTGCAGGGATGGGAGACCCAGTACTTC
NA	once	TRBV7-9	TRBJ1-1	CASSYQQGIGGEAFF	TGTGCCAGCAGCTACCAACAGGGAATCGGTGGTGAAGCTTTCTTT
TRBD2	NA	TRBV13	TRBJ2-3	CASSPQTGAGDDDTQYF	TGTGCCAGCAGCCCCCAGACTGGAGCGGGAGACGACGATACGCAGTATTTT
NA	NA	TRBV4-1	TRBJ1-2	CASSQEIGQYGYTF	TGCGCCAGCAGCCAAGAGATCGGACAGTATGGCTACACCTTC
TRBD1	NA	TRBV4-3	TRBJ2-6	CASSQEQGGANVLTF	TGCGCCAGCAGCCAAGAACAGGGGGGGGCCAACGTCCTGACTTTC
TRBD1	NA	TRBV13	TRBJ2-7	CASSLEGQLSYEQYF	TGTGCCAGCAGCTTAGAGGGACAGTTGTCCTACGAGCAGTACTTC
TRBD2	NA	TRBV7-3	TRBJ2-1	CASSAWPGTVMTSGSRNEQFF	TGTGCCAGCAGCGCCTGGCCCGGGACAGTGATGACTAGCGGGAGTCGGAATGAGCAGTTCTTC
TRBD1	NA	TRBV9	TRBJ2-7	CASSRWDSLGEQYF	TGTGCCAGCAGTCGATGGGACAGCCTTGGCGAGCAGTACTTC
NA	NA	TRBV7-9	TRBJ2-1	CASSLGGGAENEQFF	TGTGCCAGCAGCTTGGGAGGGGGGGCCGAAAATGAGCAGTTCTTC
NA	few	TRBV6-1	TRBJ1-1	CASSEAAGLTEAFF	TGTGCCAGCAGTGAAGCGGCGGGGTTAACTGAAGCTTTCTTT
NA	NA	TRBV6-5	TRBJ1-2	CASSLIQGYGYTF	TGTGCCAGCAGTTTGATACAGGGCTATGGCTACACCTTC
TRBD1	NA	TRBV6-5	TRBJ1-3	CASSWGQEGNTIYF	TGTGCCAGCAGTTGGGGACAGGAAGGAAACACCATATATTTT
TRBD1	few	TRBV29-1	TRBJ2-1	CSVTQELTGGLYNEQFF	TGCAGCGTCACCCAGGAACTGACAGGGGGGCTCTACAATGAGCAGTTCTTC
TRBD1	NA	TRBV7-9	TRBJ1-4	CASSLGTGGEKLFF	TGTGCCAGCAGCTTAGGGACAGGGGGCGAAAAACTGTTTTTT
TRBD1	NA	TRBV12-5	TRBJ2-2	CASGLVDRGPTSNTGELFF	TGTGCTAGTGGTTTGGTCGACAGGGGGCCTACCTCGAACACCGGGGAGCTGTTTTTT
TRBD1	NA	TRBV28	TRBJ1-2	CASSSGQGVDGYTF	TGTGCCAGCAGTTCCGGACAGGGGGTCGATGGCTACACCTTC
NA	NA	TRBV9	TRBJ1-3	CASSVGTRNTIYF	TGTGCCAGCAGCGTAGGAACAAGAAACACCATATATTTT
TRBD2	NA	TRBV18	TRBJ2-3	CASSPRAGAITGTQYF	TGTGCCAGCTCACCAAGAGCGGGGGCGATTACAGGTACGCAGTATTTT
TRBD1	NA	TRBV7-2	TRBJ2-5	CASSLGQGETQYF	TGTGCCAGCAGCTTAGGACAGGGAGAGACCCAGTACTTC
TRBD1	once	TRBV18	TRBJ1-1	CASSPPTGGNTEAFF	TGTGCCAGCTCACCACCGACAGGGGGGAACACTGAAGCTTTCTTT
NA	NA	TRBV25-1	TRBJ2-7	CASSARGFTSYEQYF	TGTGCCAGCAGCGCTAGGGGGTTTACCTCCTACGAGCAGTACTTC
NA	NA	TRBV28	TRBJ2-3	CATRGTTADTQYF	TGTGCCACCCGGGGGACCACAGCAGATACGCAGTATTTT
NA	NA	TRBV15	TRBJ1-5	CATSRGERSNQPQHF	TGTGCCACCAGCAGAGGGGAGAGGAGCAATCAGCCCCAGCATTTT
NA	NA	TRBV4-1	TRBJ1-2	CASSQDSSPANYGYTF	TGCGCCAGCAGCCAAGATTCGTCTCCAGCGAACTATGGCTACACCTTC
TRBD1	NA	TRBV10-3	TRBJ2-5	CATTGVLKETQYF	TGTGCCACGACAGGGGTCCTTAAAGAGACCCAGTACTTC